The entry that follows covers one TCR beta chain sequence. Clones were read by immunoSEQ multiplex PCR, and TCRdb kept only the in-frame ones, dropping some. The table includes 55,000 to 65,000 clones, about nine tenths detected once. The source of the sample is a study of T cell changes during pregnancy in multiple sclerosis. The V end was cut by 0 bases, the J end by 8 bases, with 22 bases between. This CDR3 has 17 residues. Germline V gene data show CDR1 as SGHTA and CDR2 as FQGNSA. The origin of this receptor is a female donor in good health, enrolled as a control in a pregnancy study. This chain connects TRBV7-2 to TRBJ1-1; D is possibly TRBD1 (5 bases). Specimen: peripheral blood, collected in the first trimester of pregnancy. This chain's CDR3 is CASSLAPGSSRPDEAFF. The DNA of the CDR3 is TGTGCCAGCAGCTTAGCGCCAGGGTCAAGCAGGCCTGACGAAGCTTTCTTT.